One TCR beta chain is described in this entry. This clonotype was counted ten times or more. Its antigen has not been determined. No qualities accompany the bases; no much larger clone lies one base away. Stable Graves' hyperthyroidism was defined as the absence of progression to ophthalmopathy over 18 months of follow-up. The hyperthyroidism patients were between 18 and 65 years old and newly diagnosed, with a disease duration of less than 2 months. Exclusion was applied to patients with uncontrolled infections, other autoimmune diseases, pregnancy or lactation. Diagnoses relied on clinical symptoms, serum thyroxine and TRAb, thyroid ultrasound and orbital computed tomography. PBMCs were isolated from around 10 ml of fresh peripheral blood by Ficoll-Paque density gradient centrifugation. Total RNA was extracted using Trizol reagent, and RNA quality was assessed on an Agilent 2100 Bioanalyzer. TCR beta CDR3 regions were amplified from RNA transcripts. The TCR CDR3 was subjected to a first round of RT-PCR using the HTBI primer set and the Qiagen OneStep RT-PCR kit. Libraries were constructed in a second round of multiplex PCR, after which size selection and purification were carried out. Libraries were sequenced paired-end with 100 bp reads on an Illumina HiSeq2000. Per the authors' processing: SOAPnuke was used to process the raw data, removing reads that contained adapters or uncalled bases, had a mean Phred below 15, or lacked an exact match to the constant primer or identifier. High-quality paired reads were merged with COPE v1.2.5, and unique nucleotide sequences were defined as clonotypes. MiTCR v1.1 was used to align clonotypes to the IMGT TRBV, TRBD and TRBJ reference segments. The analysis was restricted to V-J combinations with a frequency above 0.0001, which together covered 98% to 99.2% of the repertoires. The TCS score was defined as F50 (clonal expansion) divided by E x V (chaos), with BLOSUM62-based TCRdist calculated between CDR3 peptides within each V-J. Welch's t-statistics and random forest reduced fewer than 550 V-J features to fewer than 15, which were used in a naive Bayes classifier (R e1071). In TCRdb, the public reads were trimmed at Q25 with fastp and aligned with MiXCR, with productive beta chains retained. Every distinct CDR3 protein forms one entry, paired with its most common genes and DNA. The V and J calls reflect TCRdb's pipeline rather than the authors' work. This sample is represented by more than 550,000 distinct CDR3 sequences; roughly 17% of them were singletons. Of the sample, roughly a sixth is held by the ten largest clones.

CDR1 and CDR2 (DFQATT, SNEGSKA) derive from the germline V gene (reference sequence). V and J lose 3 bases and 6 bases, and a span of 17 bases separates them. Including the terminal cysteine and phenylalanine, the CDR3 comprises 14 residues. The DNA shown is the 42-base CDR3, in frame from base 1. The record originates from a study of T cells in Graves' hyperthyroidism and ophthalmopathy (dated 2019 in TCRdb). Some background on the complete study: Peripheral blood was collected at initial diagnosis, before any treatment. According to the paper, TCR Vbeta CDR3 sequencing was carried out on 135 peripheral blood samples, which came from some 41 ophthalmopathy, under 85 hyperthyroidism and roughly 17 progressor patients. The study also compared thyroid tissue and blood T-cell repertoires from five or six Graves' hyperthyroidism patients. The 75 to 100 discovery patients were randomly divided into training and test sets at a 7:3 ratio. To identify distinguishing TCR V-J signatures, a discovery cohort of 100 or so patients was used, comprising under 45 with Graves' ophthalmopathy and 57 with stable Graves' hyperthyroidism. Once sampling was done, hyperthyroidism patients were given methimazole at a starting dose of 30 mg daily, whereas ophthalmopathy patients were given high-dose intravenous methylprednisolone. Prospective prediction of ophthalmopathy was tested in an independent validation cohort of approximately 18 hyperthyroidism patients and around 16 patients who later progressed to ophthalmopathy. The paper's findings and limits, for the study overall: Ophthalmopathy was separated from stable hyperthyroidism by a 13 V-J signature model, with approximately 89% sensitivity and about 84% specificity obtained in cross-validation and 80%/75% obtained in testing. Blood samples also contained most of the expanded thyroid clonotypes (frequency above 0.001), which suggests that blood repertoires may reflect thyroid immune responses. In validation, progression to ophthalmopathy was predicted by the model with 70.59% sensitivity and approximately 78% specificity, a median of 6.5 months before onset. Sample size was not statistically predetermined, and investigators were not blinded to group allocation.

The sample comprised blood. This TCR was sampled from a man aged 50 to 59 with Graves' hyperthyroidism. The sequence joins TRBV20-1 to TRBJ1-1; TRBD1 is a possible D gene, resting on 5 matching bases. In nucleotide form, the sequence is TGCAGTGCTAGCTCGGGCAGGGCCCCTCCTGAAGCTTTCTTT. Its translation is CSASSGRAPPEAFF.